This T cell receptor beta chain originates from a study of beta chain features in type 1 diabetes. Study findings and constraints: Here, the possible influence of HLA type (on TCRB rearrangement) remained unresolved.

CDR1 and CDR2 (germline): LGHNT, FRNRAP. V lost 5 bases and J lost 0, with 11 bases in between. This CDR3 has 15 residues. The table lists this clone with a few counts. Its specificity is not known. Reverse transcribing all isolated RNA meant expressed TCRB transcripts were sequenced. This table comes from immunoSEQ multiplex PCR, and its TCRdb copy is limited to in-frame clones, with some not included. The repertoire holds under 450,000 clones, with 14% as singletons. The receptor was derived from a young man in good health. This chain joins TRBV12-5 and TRBJ2-1; maybe TRBD2 (6 bases). Sequencing was performed on naive CD4+ T cells from blood. The CDR3, as DNA: TGTGCTAGTGGTCCGGGGACTGGCTCCTACAATGAGCAGTTCTTC. This translates into CASGPGTGSYNEQFF.